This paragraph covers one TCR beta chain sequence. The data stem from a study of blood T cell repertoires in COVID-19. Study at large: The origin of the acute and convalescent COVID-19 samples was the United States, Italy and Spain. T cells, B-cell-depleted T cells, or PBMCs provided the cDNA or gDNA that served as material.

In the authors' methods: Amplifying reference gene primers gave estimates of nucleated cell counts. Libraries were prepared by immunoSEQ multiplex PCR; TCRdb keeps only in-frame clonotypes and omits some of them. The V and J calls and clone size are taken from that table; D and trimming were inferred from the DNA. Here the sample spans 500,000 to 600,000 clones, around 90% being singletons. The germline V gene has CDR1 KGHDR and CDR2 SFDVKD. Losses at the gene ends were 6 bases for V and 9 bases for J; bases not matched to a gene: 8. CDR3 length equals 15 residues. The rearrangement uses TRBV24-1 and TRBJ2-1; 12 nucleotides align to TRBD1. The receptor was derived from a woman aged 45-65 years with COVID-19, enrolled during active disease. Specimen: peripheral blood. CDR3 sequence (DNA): TGTGCCACCAGTACCGGGACAGGGGGCCTTGGTGAGCAGTTCTTC. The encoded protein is CATSTGTGGLGEQFF.